Below, 28 T cell receptor beta chains from the same sample are listed, as sequenced in a study of brain T cells in children with intractable seizures. Repertoires were generated with immunoSEQ multiplex PCR, while TCRdb's copy carries only in-frame clones and drops some. The sample lists under 400,000 clones, 85% to 95% occurring once. Time point of the sample: blood from clinic visit 5 months post-surgery; TSC patient then seizure free. This specimen consisted of peripheral blood, obtained roughly 5 months after surgery. The origin of the receptors is a boy under two years old with tuberous sclerosis and intractable seizures.

The genes are TRBV27 and TRBJ1-5; no definite D call. Germline CDR1 MNHEY, CDR2 SMNVEV (reference sequence). The CDR3 runs to 13 residues. The V gene lost 4 bases and the J gene lost 4 bases, with 8 bases spanning the gap. The CDR3 reads CASSWAANQPQHF. The CDR3, as DNA: TGTGCCAGCAGTTGGGCGGCTAATCAGCCCCAGCATTTT.

This clone was observed a handful of times. This sequence joins TRBV7-3 and TRBJ1-2, with D tentatively TRBD1 (5 bases). Germline lookup yields CDR1 SGHTA and CDR2 FQGTGA. The CDR3 is made up of 15 amino acids. V was cut by 5 bases and J by 6 bases, with 19 bases left in between. The DNA of the CDR3 is TGTGCCAGCAGCCCCGACCCCACCAGGGTGGATGGCTACACCTTC. Its translation is CASSPDPTRVDGYTF.

The V gene is TRBV3-1 (or the pseudogene TRBV3-2), the J gene TRBJ1-2; a weak D match, TRBD1 (5 bases). The length of the CDR3 is 14 residues. CDR1 LGHDT and CDR2 YNNKEL come from the germline V gene (reference sequence). Trimming stripped 5 bases from V and 5 bases from J, with 15 bases between. CDR3 coding DNA: TGTGCCAGCAGCTTCCCGGGACGGATGTATGGCTACACCTTC. Translating gives CASSFPGRMYGYTF.

The chain couples TRBV18 to TRBJ2-7, with D tentatively TRBD1 (6 bases). The CDR3 totals 14 residues. Germline assignment: CDR1 KGHSH and CDR2 LQKENI. Trimming left V 5 bases short and J 4 bases short, with 15 bases between. The CDR3 DNA reads as TGTGCCAGCTCAAGCCGGGACACCCCTTACGAGCAGTACTTC. Amino acids: CASSSRDTPYEQYF.

This chain connects TRBV15 to TRBJ2-5; D is uncertain. The V gene lost 0 bases and the J gene lost 5 bases, with 7 bases spanning the gap. Per germline, CDR1 LNHNV and CDR2 YYDKDF (reference sequence). The CDR3 totals 13 residues. The CDR3 loop is CATSRDPSETQYF. The CDR3 DNA sequence: TGTGCCACCAGCAGAGATCCTTCGGAGACCCAGTACTTC.

The V call is TRBV29-1, the J call TRBJ2-3; unclear D gene. V was shortened by 7 bases and J by 0 bases, with 14 bases between the two germline ends. The CDR3 consists of 14 residues. The germline CDR1 and CDR2 sequences are SQVTM and ANQGSEA. CDR3 in amino acids: CSAVSYGSTDTQYF. The CDR3 DNA is TGCAGCGCCGTATCGTACGGGAGCACAGATACGCAGTATTTT.

CDR3 amino acids: CASSQALGGEQFF. The CDR3 DNA reads TGTGCCAGCAGCCAGGCCCTGGGGGGGGAGCAGTTCTTC. This chain connects TRBV3-1 (or the pseudogene TRBV3-2) to TRBJ2-1; the match to TRBD2 covers 7 bases. V was clipped by 3 bases and J by 10 bases; unmatched bases: 6. The germline V gene has CDR1 LGHDT and CDR2 YNNKEL (reference sequence). There are 13 residues in the CDR3.

On this clone: One end of the junction does not line up with germline, which may come from a read error. V gene TRBV7-7 combines with J gene TRBJ2-2; possibly TRBD1 for D (7 bases). The CDR3 covers 16 residues. Germline V gene sequence: CDR1 SSHAT, CDR2 FNYEAQ (reference sequence). The DNA for the CDR3 is TGTGCTAGCAGCTCGACAGGGACTTCCTTCACCGGGGAGCTGTTTTTT. Its protein product is CASSSTGTSFTGELFF.

The chain combines TRBV27 with TRBJ2-1; 7 nucleotides align to TRBD2. The CDR3 spans 14 residues. Looked up from germline, CDR1 is MNHEY and CDR2 is SMNVEV (reference sequence). J gave up 6 bases and V 1 base, and 3 bases lay outside the gene matches. CDR3 loop: CASSLLTSFNEQFF. For the CDR3, the DNA is TGTGCCAGCAGTTTATTGACTAGCTTCAATGAGCAGTTCTTC.

This clone appeared once. The gene calls are TRBV24-1 and TRBJ1-4, with D perhaps matching TRBD1 (6 bases). Germline lookup yields CDR1 KGHDR and CDR2 SFDVKD. The CDR3 is 15 residues long. Trimming cost V 8 bases and J 1 base, with 13 bases left between them. The DNA of the CDR3 is TGTGCCACCATTCCGGGACACGTAACTAATGAAAAACTGTTTTTT. Protein product: CATIPGHVTNEKLFF.

The V gene is TRBV7-9, the J gene TRBJ1-2, with 7 nucleotides matching TRBD1. V gave up 4 bases and J gave up 7 bases; unmatched junction bases: 6. The V gene's germline CDR1 is SEHNR and CDR2 FQNEAQ (reference sequence). CDR3 length: 13 amino acids. CDR3 in amino acids: CASSSAGGGGYTF. The CDR3 bases are TGTGCCAGCAGCTCAGCAGGGGGAGGTGGCTACACCTTC. Based on the CDR3 plus reference TRBV7-9 and TRBJ1-2, the full variable domain is DTGVSQNPRHKITKRGQNVTFRCDPISEHNRLYWYRQTLGQGPEFLTYFQNEAQLEKSRLLSDRFSAERPKGSFSTLEIQRTEQGDSAMYLCASSSAGGGGYTFGSGTRLTVV.

This clone was seen a single time. The chain has TRBV6-6 and TRBJ1-3, with D possibly TRBD1 on 6 matching bases. The CDR3 length is 17 residues. CDR1 MNHNY and CDR2 SVGAGI come from the germline V gene (reference sequence). The V gene lost 5 bases and the J gene lost 4 bases, with 21 bases spanning the gap. The CDR3 loop reads CASSLLGGAGNGNTIYF. The CDR3 DNA reads as TGTGCCAGCAGTCTACTTGGGGGCGCCGGCAACGGAAACACCATATATTTT.

The CDR3 is CASSVDRGTGELFF. The DNA for the CDR3 is TGTGCCAGCAGTGTTGACAGGGGGACCGGGGAGCTGTTTTTT. This chain links TRBV6-4 with TRBJ2-2, with 9 bases identical to TRBD1. The V segment lost 4 bases and the J segment 5 bases; nucleotides outside the gene matches: 2. The CDR3 loop spans 14 amino acids. Per germline, CDR1 MRHNA and CDR2 SNTAGT.

This chain links TRBV18 with TRBJ2-7; D is unclear. CDR1 and CDR2 from the germline V gene are KGHSH and LQKENI. V lost 4 bases and J 3 bases, leaving 4 bases between the germline ends. This CDR3 contains 11 residues. The DNA for the CDR3 is TGTGCCAGCTCACGGGACTACGAGCAGTACTTC. Protein: CASSRDYEQYF.

The rearrangement links TRBV11-2 to TRBJ1-2; D remains unclear. The germline V and J ends were trimmed by 2 bases and 4 bases, with 14 bases remaining between them. The length of the CDR3 is 15 residues. Looked up from germline, CDR1 is SGHAT and CDR2 is FQNNGV. CDR3 sequence reads: CASSLFPGILYGYTF. Written as DNA, the CDR3 is TGTGCCAGCAGCTTATTCCCGGGGATCCTCTATGGCTACACCTTC.

The genes are TRBV13 and TRBJ1-3; D call uncertain. Germline-derived CDR1 and CDR2 are PRHDT and FYEKMQ (reference sequence). The CDR3 totals 12 residues. Trimming pared 5 bases from V and 4 bases from J, leaving 6 bases between. The CDR3 loop reads CASSLRGNTIYF. CDR3 coding DNA: TGTGCCAGCAGCCTCCGGGGAAACACCATATATTTT.

The chain uses TRBV29-1 and TRBJ2-5; tentatively, D is TRBD1 or TRBD2 (5 bases each). From germline, CDR1 is SQVTM and CDR2 ANQGSEA. V lost 4 bases and J lost 4, with 16 bases in between. The CDR3 is 14 amino acids. The CDR3 spells CSVVPRDQGETQYF. For the CDR3, the DNA is TGCAGCGTTGTACCCAGGGACCAGGGAGAGACCCAGTACTTC.

The genes are TRBV5-1 and TRBJ1-2; TRBD1 agrees at 7 bases. Germline V lookup: CDR1 SGHRS, CDR2 YFSETQ. The CDR3 is 15 residues long. Trimming cost V 4 bases and J 2 bases; bases outside gene matches: 8. CDR3 sequence reads: CASSPEGTANYGYTF. DNA of the CDR3: TGCGCCAGCAGCCCAGAAGGGACAGCAAACTATGGCTACACCTTC. The full variable domain, completed using reference TRBV5-1 and TRBJ1-2, is KAGVTQTPRYLIKTRGQQVTLSCSPISGHRSVSWYQQTPGQGLQFLFEYFSETQRNKGNFPGRFSGRQFSNSRSEMNVSTLELGDSALYLCASSPEGTANYGYTFGSGTRLTVV.

The J gene is TRBJ2-1, the V gene TRBV7-3, with D unresolved. CDR1 is SGHTA, CDR2 FQGTGA, per germline. The CDR3 runs to 13 residues. V lost 1 base to trimming and J lost 5 bases, with 6 bases between them. The CDR3: CASSLMGNNEQFF. CDR3 DNA: TGTGCCAGCAGCTTAATGGGGAACAATGAGCAGTTCTTC. Supplemented by reference TRBV7-3 and TRBJ2-1, the full variable domain reads GAGVSQTPSNKVTEKGKYVELRCDPISGHTALYWYRQSLGQGPEFLIYFQGTGAADDSGLPNDRFFAVRPEGSVSTLKIQRTERGDSAVYLCASSLMGNNEQFFGPGTRLTVL.

The chain recombines TRBV18 with TRBJ2-1; 10 bases are a match to TRBD2. Germline V gene lookup returns CDR1 KGHSH and CDR2 LQKENI. J was trimmed by 9 bases and V by 6 bases; bases with no gene match: 11. CDR3 length: 15 residues. The CDR3 nucleotides read TGTGCCAGCTCCCCCCCAAGCGGGGGGGCATTTGAGCAGTTCTTC. This codes for CASSPPSGGAFEQFF.

The rearrangement uses TRBV30 and TRBJ1-3; D not resolved. Trimming left V 3 bases short and J 1 base short, with 7 bases between. Germline loops: CDR1 GTSNPN, CDR2 SVGIG (reference sequence). The CDR3 consists of 13 residues. CDR3 protein: CAWRPHSGNTIYF. Written as DNA, the CDR3 is TGTGCCTGGAGACCCCATTCTGGAAACACCATATATTTT.

The chain employs TRBV29-1 and TRBJ2-3; 7 bases are shared with TRBD2. CDR1 is SQVTM, CDR2 ANQGSEA, per germline. J gave up 2 bases and V 8 bases, and 10 bases lay outside the gene matches. The length of the CDR3 is 14 residues. The CDR3 DNA sequence: TGCAGCAGCTTGGGAGGGAGGAACACAGATACGCAGTATTTT. It codes for CSSLGGRNTDTQYF.

The V call is TRBV11-3, the J call TRBJ2-7, with D possibly being TRBD2 (7 bases). Germline V CDR1 and CDR2: SGHNT, YENEEA. V lost 5 bases and J 3 bases, leaving 14 bases between the germline ends. This CDR3 is 14 amino acids long. The CDR3 sequence is CASSRTGGHYEQYF. DNA for the CDR3: TGTGCCAGCAGCAGAACCGGGGGGCACTACGAGCAGTACTTC.

V and J are TRBV6-6 and TRBJ1-3; D uncertain. The CDR3 has 12 amino acids. The V end was cut by 7 bases, the J end by 0 bases, with 4 bases between. The germline gives CDR1 MNHNY, CDR2 SVGAGI (reference sequence). The CDR3 coding sequence is TGTGCCAGCACCACCTCTGGAAACACCATATATTTT. This translates into CASTTSGNTIYF.

This chain connects TRBV7-3 to TRBJ2-3; TRBD2 matches 9 bases. Germline V CDR1 and CDR2: SGHTA, FQGTGA. This CDR3 has 15 residues. V dropped 6 bases and J dropped 2; count of bases not matched to a gene: 6. CDR3 loop: CASRRSGGFTDTQYF. For the CDR3, the DNA is TGTGCCAGCAGAAGAAGCGGGGGGTTCACAGATACGCAGTATTTT.

The chain recombines TRBV29-1 with TRBJ1-2; D is perhaps TRBD1 (6 bases). From germline, CDR1 is SQVTM and CDR2 ANQGSEA. The V end lost 2 bases, the J end lost 6 bases, and 7 bases lay between the germline ends. The CDR3 has 11 amino acids. CDR3 residues: CSVERGDGYTF. CDR3 DNA: TGCAGCGTTGAAAGGGGGGATGGCTACACCTTC.

The V and J genes are TRBV9 and TRBJ1-6; 7 bases fit TRBD1. The CDR3 is 14 residues long. The V and J ends lost 6 bases and 10 bases, in that order; junction bases with no gene match: 10. Germline CDR1 reads SGDLS; CDR2 reads YYNGEE. CDR3 nucleotides: TGTGCCAGCAACCCCGGGACAGTCAACTCACCCCTCCACTTT. Protein product: CASNPGTVNSPLHF.

The V and J genes are TRBV27 and TRBJ1-6, with TRBD1 as a possible D gene (5 bases). CDR3 length: 15 residues. CDR1 is MNHEY, CDR2 SMNVEV, per germline (reference sequence). Trimming shortened V by 0 bases and J by 9 bases, and 12 bases separated the two germline ends. The CDR3 spells CASSLSQGVLSPLHF. As DNA, the CDR3 is TGTGCCAGCAGTTTATCCCAGGGCGTTCTTTCACCCCTCCACTTT.